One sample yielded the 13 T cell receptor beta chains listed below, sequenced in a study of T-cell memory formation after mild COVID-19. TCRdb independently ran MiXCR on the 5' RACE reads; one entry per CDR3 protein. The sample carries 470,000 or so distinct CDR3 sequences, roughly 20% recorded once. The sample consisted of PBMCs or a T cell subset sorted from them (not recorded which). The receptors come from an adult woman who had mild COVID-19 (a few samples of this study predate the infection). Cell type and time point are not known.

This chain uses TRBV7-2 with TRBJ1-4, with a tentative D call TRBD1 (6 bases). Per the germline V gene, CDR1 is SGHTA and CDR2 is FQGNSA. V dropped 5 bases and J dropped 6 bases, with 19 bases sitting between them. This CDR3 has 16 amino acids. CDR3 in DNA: TGTGCCAGCAGCCTTAAGTGGAACAGGGCTGATGAAAAACTGTTTTTT. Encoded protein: CASSLKWNRADEKLFF.

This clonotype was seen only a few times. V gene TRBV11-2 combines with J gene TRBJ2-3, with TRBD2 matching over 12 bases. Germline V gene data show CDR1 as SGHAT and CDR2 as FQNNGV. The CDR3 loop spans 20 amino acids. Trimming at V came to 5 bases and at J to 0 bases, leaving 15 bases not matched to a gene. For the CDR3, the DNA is TGTGCCAGCAGCCCACCCTACGGACTAGCGGGGACTCCTAGCACAGATACGCAGTATTTT. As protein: CASSPPYGLAGTPSTDTQYF. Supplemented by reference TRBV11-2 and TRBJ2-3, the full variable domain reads EAGVAQSPRYKIIEKRQSVAFWCNPISGHATLYWYQQILGQGPKLLIQFQNNGVVDDSQLPKDRFSAERLKGVDSTLKIQPAKLEDSAVYLCASSPPYGLAGTPSTDTQYFGPGTRLTVL.

The CDR3 loop is CASSQELASWLSGQFF. CDR3 DNA: TGTGCCAGCAGCCAAGAATTAGCCAGCTGGTTATCGGGGCAGTTCTTC. The rearrangement joins TRBV14 to TRBJ2-1; D gene ambiguous. CDR1 is SGHDN, CDR2 FVKESK, per germline. This CDR3 is built from 16 residues. Trimming stripped 0 bases from V and 12 bases from J, with 21 bases between.

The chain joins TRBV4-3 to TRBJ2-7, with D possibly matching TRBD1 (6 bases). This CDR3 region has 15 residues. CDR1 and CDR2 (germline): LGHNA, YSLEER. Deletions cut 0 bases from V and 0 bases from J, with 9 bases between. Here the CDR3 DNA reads TGCGCCAGCAGCCAAGAGGTACAGGGCTCCTACGAGCAGTACTTC. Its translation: CASSQEVQGSYEQYF.

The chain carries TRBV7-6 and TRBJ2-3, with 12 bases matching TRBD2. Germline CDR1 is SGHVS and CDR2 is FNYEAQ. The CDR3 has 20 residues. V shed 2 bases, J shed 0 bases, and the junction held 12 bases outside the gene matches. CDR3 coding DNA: TGTGCCAGCAGCTTATCTCCTAGCGGGGGGGGAATACCAAGCACAGATACGCAGTATTTT. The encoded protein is CASSLSPSGGGIPSTDTQYF.

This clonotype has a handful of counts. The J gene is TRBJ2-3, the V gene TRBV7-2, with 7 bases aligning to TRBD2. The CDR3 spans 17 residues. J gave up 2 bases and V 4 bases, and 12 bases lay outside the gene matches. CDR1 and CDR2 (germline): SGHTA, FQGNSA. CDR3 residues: CASSSRAAGVSTDTQYF. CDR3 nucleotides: TGTGCCAGCAGCTCGAGGGCGGCGGGAGTGTCCACAGATACGCAGTATTTT.

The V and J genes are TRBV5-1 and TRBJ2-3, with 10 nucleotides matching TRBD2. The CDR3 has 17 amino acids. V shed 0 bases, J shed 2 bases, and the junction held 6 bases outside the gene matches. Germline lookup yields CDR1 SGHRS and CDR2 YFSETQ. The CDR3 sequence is CASSLDIAGGLTDTQYF. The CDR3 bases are TGCGCCAGCAGCTTGGATATAGCGGGGGGCCTCACAGATACGCAGTATTTT.

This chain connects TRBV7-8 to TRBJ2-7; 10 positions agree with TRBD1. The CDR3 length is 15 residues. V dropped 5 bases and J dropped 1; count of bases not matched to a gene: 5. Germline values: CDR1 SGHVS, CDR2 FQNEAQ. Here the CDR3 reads CASSAGQGGSYEQYF. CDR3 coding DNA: TGTGCCAGCAGCGCCGGACAGGGGGGTTCCTACGAGCAGTACTTC. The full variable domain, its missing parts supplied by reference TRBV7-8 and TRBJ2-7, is GAGVSQSPRYKVAKRGQDVALRCDPISGHVSLFWYQQALGQGPEFLTYFQNEAQLDKSGLPSDRFFAERPEGSVSTLKIQRTQQEDSAVYLCASSAGQGGSYEQYFGPGTRLTVT.

For the CDR3, the DNA is TGTGCCAGCAGCCCCTGGGGCTTTAATGGCTACACCTTC. Protein: CASSPWGFNGYTF. This chain joins TRBV4-2 and TRBJ1-2, with D perhaps matching TRBD1 (5 bases). Germline values: CDR1 LGHNA, CDR2 YNFKEQ. This CDR3 is built from 13 residues. The ends were cut back, 4 bases at V and 6 bases at J, with 12 bases in the middle.

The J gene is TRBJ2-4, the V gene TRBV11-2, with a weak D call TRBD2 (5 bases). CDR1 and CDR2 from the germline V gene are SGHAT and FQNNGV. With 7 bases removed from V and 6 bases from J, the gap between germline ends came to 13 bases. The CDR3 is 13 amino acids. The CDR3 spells CASNLAGVNIQYF. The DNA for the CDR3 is TGTGCCAGCAACCTTGCCGGGGTAAACATTCAGTACTTC. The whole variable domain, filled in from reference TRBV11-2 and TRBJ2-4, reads EAGVAQSPRYKIIEKRQSVAFWCNPISGHATLYWYQQILGQGPKLLIQFQNNGVVDDSQLPKDRFSAERLKGVDSTLKIQPAKLEDSAVYLCASNLAGVNIQYFGAGTRLSVL.

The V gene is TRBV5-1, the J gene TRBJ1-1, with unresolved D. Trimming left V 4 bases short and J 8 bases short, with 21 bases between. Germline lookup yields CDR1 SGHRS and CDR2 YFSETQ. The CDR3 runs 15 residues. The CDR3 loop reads CASSPARTLGSEAFF. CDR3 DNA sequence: TGCGCCAGCAGCCCGGCCCGGACCCTTGGAAGCGAAGCTTTCTTT.

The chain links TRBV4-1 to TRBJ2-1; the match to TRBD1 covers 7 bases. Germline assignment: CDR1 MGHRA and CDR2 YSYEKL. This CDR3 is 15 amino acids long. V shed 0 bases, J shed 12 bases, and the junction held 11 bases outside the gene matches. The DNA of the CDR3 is TGCGCCAGCAGCCAAGACAGGGACAGCGGCAGTGGGCAGTTCTTC. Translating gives CASSQDRDSGSGQFF.

The CDR3 reads CASSFFTGEDGYTF. The CDR3, as DNA: TGTGCCAGCAGCTTTTTCACAGGGGAGGATGGCTACACCTTC. The chain employs TRBV5-6 and TRBJ1-2, with 7 bases matching TRBD1. Germline V gene sequence: CDR1 SGHDT, CDR2 YYEEEE. The CDR3 has 14 amino acids. The junction had 7 bases not matched to a gene; V was cut back by 2 bases and J by 6 bases.